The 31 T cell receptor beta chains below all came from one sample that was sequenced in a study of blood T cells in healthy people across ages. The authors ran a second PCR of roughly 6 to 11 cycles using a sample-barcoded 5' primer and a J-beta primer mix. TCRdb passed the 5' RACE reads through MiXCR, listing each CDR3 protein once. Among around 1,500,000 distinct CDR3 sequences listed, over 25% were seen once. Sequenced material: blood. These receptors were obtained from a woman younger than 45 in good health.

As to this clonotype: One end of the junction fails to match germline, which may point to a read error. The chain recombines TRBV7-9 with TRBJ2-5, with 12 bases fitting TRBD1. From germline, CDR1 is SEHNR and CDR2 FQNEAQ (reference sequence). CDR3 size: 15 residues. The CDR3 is CTSSPSGQGADEQYF. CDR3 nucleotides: TGTACCAGCAGCCCTTCGGGACAGGGGGCTGATGAGCAGTACTTC.

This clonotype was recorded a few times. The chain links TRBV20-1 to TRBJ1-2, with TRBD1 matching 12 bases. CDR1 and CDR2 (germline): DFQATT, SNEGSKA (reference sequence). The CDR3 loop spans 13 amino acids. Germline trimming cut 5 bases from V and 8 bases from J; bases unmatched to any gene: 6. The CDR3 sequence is CSAAGTGGHGYTF. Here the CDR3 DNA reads TGCAGTGCTGCCGGGACAGGGGGCCACGGCTACACCTTC.

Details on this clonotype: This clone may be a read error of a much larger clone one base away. CDR3 residues: CTSSFTGFGETQYF. Written as DNA, the CDR3 is TGTACCAGCAGCTTCACAGGGTTCGGAGAGACCCAGTACTTC. J is TRBJ2-5 and V is TRBV7-2; maybe TRBD1 (6 bases). Per the germline V gene, CDR1 is SGHTA and CDR2 is FQGNSA. CDR3 length: 14 residues. The V end lost 3 bases, the J end lost 4 bases, and 12 bases lay between the germline ends. Filled out from reference TRBV7-2 and TRBJ2-5, the complete variable domain reads GAGVSQSPSNKVTEKGKDVELRCDPISGHTALYWYRQSLGQGLEFLIYFQGNSAPDKSGLPSDRFSAERTGGSVSTLTIQRTQQEDSAVYLCTSSFTGFGETQYFGPGTRLLVL.

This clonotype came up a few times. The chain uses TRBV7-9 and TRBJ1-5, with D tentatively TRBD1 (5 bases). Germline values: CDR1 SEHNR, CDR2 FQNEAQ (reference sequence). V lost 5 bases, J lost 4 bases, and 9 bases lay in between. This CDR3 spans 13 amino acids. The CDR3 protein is CASSTQENQPQHF. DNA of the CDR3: TGTGCCAGCAGCACACAGGAGAATCAGCCCCAGCATTTT.

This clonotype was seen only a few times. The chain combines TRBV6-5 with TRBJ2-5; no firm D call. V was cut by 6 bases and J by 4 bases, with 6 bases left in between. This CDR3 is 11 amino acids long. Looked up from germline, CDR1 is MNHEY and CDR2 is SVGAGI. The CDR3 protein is CASRKRETQYF. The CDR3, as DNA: TGTGCCAGCAGAAAAAGAGAGACCCAGTACTTC.

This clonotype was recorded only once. The CDR3: CATSDFPPVDTQYF. The CDR3 DNA sequence: TGTGCCACCAGTGATTTTCCGCCGGTAGATACGCAGTATTTT. The chain is built from TRBV24-1 and TRBJ2-3, with D hard to call. The CDR3 runs 14 residues. Between the trimmed V and J ends, which lost 1 base and 5 bases, there was a span of 9 bases. Germline V gene sequence: CDR1 KGHDR, CDR2 SFDVKD.

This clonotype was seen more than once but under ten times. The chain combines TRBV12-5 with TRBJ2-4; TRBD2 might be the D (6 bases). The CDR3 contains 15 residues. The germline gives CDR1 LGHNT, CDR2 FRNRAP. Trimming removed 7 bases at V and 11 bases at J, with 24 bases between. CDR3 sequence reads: CASAPYSNPGVLQYF. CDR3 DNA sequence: TGTGCTAGTGCACCGTATTCGAACCCGGGGGTCCTTCAGTACTTC.

The CDR3 sequence: CASSWSSGVGYGYTF. The CDR3, as DNA: TGCGCCAGCAGCTGGAGCTCCGGGGTCGGGTATGGCTACACCTTC. The V gene is TRBV5-1, the J gene TRBJ1-2, with unresolved D. The CDR3 runs 15 residues. Trimming removed 3 bases from V and 5 bases from J, with 17 bases in between. Germline loops: CDR1 SGHRS, CDR2 YFSETQ.

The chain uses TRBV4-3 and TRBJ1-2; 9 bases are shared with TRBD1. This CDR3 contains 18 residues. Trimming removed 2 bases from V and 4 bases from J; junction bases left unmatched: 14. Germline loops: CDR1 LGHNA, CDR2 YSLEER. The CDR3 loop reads CASSQKAGTGISIYGYTF. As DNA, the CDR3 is TGCGCCAGCAGCCAAAAAGCCGGGACAGGGATTTCTATCTATGGCTACACCTTC.

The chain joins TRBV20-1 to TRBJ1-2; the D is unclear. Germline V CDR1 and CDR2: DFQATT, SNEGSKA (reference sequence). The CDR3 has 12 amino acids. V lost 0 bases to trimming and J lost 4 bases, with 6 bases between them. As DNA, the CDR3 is TGCAGTGCTAGAGATCCAGGCTATGGCTACACCTTC. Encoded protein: CSARDPGYGYTF.

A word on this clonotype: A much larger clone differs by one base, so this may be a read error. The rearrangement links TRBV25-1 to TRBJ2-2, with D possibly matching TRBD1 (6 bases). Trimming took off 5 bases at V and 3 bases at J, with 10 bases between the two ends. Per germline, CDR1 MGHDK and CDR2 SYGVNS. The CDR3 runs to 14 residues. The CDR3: CASSWDKDTGELFF. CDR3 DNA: TGTGCCAGCAGTTGGGACAAGGACACCGGGGAGCTGTTTTTT.

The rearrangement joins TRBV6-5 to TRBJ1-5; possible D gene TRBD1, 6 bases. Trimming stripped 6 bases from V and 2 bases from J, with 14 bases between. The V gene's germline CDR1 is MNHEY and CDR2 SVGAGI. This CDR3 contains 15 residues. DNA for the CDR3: TGTGCCAGCAGAGTAGGGGGGACGGGCAATCAGCCCCAGCATTTT. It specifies CASRVGGTGNQPQHF.

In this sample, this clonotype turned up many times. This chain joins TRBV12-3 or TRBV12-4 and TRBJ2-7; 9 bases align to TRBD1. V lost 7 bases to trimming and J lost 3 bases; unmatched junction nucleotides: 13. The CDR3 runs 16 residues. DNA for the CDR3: TGTGCCAGCAACAAGGCGGGACAGGGCATCGTCTACGAGCAGTACTTC. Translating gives CASNKAGQGIVYEQYF.

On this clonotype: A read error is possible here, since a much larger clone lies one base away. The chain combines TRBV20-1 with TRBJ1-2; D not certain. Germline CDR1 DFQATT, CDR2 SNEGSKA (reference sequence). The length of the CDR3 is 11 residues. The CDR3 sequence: CSARGTDGFTF. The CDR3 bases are TGCAGTGCTAGAGGGACCGATGGCTTCACCTTC.

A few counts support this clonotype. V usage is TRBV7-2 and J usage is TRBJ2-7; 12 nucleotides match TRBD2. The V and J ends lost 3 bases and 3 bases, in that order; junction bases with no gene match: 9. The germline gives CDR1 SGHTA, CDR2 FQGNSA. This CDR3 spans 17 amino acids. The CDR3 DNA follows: TGTGCCAGCAGCTTGGGGACTAGCGGGCTTCTACACTACGAGCAGTACTTC. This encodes CASSLGTSGLLHYEQYF. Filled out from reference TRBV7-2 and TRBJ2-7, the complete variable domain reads GAGVSQSPSNKVTEKGKDVELRCDPISGHTALYWYRQSLGQGLEFLIYFQGNSAPDKSGLPSDRFSAERTGGSVSTLTIQRTQQEDSAVYLCASSLGTSGLLHYEQYFGPGTRLTVT.

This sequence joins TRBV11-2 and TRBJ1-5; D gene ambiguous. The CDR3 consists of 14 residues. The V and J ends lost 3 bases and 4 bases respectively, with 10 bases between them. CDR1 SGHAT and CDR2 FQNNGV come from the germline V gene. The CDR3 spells CASSLNGKNQPQHF. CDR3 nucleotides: TGTGCCAGCAGCTTGAACGGGAAAAATCAGCCCCAGCATTTT.

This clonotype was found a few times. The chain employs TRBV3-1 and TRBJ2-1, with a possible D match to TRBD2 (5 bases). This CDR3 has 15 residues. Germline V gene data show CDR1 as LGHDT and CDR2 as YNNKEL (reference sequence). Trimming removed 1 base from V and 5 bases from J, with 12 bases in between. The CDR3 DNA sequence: TGTGCCAGCAGCCAAGCATCCGGACTGGACAATGAGCAGTTCTTC. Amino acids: CASSQASGLDNEQFF.

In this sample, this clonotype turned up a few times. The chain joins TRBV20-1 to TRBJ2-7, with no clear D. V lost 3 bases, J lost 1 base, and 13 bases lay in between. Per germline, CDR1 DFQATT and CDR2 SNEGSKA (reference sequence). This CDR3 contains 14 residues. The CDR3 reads CSASLTAVSYEQYF. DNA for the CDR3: TGCAGTGCTAGCCTTACGGCTGTGTCCTACGAGCAGTACTTC.

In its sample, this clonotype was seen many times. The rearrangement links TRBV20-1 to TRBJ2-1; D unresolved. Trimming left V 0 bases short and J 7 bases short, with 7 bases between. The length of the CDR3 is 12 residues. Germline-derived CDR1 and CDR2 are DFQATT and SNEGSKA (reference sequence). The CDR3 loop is CSARDLDNEQFF. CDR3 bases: TGCAGTGCTAGAGATCTGGATAATGAGCAGTTCTTC.

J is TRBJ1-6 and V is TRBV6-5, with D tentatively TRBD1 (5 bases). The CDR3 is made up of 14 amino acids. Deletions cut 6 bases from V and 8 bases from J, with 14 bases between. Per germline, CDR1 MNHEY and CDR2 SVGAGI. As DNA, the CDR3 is TGTGCCAGCAGCCGACAGCCTCAGGATTCACCCCTCCACTTT. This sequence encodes CASSRQPQDSPLHF.

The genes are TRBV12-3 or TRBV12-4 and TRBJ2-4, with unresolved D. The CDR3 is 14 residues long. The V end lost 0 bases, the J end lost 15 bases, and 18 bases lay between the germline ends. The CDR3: CASSLAILAKNMYF. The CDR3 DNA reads TGTGCCAGCAGTTTAGCTATTTTAGCCAAAAACATGTACTTC.

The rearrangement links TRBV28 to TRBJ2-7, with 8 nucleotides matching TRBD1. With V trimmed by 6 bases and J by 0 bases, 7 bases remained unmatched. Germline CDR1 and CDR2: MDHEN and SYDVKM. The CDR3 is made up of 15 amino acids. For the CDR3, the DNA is TGTGCCAGCAGCCACGGACAGGGAAGCTCCTACGAGCAGTACTTC. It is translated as CASSHGQGSSYEQYF. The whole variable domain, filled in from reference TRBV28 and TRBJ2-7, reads DVKVTQSSRYLVKRTGEKVFLECVQDMDHENMFWYRQDPGLGLRLIYFSYDVKMKEKGDIPEGYSVSREKKERFSLILESASTNQTSMYLCASSHGQGSSYEQYFGPGTRLTVT.

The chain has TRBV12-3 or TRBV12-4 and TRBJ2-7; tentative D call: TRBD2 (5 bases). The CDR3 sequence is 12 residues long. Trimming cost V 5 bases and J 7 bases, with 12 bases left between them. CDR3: CASSAGIREQYF. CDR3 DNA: TGTGCCAGCAGTGCCGGGATACGGGAGCAGTACTTC.

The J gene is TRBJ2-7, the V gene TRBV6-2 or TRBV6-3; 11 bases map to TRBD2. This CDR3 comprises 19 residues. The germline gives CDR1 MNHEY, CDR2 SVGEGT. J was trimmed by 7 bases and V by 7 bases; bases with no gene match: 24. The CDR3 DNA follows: TGTGCCAGCACTCATCCGGGGCTAGCGGGGGGTCGCTCCTACAATGAGCAGTACTTC. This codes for CASTHPGLAGGRSYNEQYF.

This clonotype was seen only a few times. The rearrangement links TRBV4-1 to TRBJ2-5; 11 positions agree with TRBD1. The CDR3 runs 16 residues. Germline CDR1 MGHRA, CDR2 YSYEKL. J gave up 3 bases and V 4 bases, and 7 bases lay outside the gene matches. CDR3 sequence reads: CASSRPGTGGEETQYF. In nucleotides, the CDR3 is TGCGCCAGCAGCCGACCCGGGACAGGGGGGGAAGAGACCCAGTACTTC.

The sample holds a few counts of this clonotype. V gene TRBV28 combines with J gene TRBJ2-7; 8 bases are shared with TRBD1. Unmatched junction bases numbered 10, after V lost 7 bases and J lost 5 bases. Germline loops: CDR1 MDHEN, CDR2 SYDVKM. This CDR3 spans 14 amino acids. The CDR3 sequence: CASTLGQGKNEQYF. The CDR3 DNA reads TGTGCCAGCACATTAGGACAGGGCAAAAACGAGCAGTACTTC.

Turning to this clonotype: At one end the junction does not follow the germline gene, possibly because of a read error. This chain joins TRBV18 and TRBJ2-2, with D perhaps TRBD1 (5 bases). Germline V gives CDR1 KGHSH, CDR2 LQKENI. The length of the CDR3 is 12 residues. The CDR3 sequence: CASPPGPGELFF. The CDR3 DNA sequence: TGTGCCAGCCCACCAGGGCCCGGGGAGCTGTTTTTT.

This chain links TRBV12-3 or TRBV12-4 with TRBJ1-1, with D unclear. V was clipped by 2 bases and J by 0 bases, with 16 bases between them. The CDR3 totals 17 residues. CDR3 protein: CASSLPRYKDMNTEAFF. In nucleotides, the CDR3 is TGTGCCAGCAGTTTACCCCGCTATAAAGATATGAACACTGAAGCTTTCTTT.

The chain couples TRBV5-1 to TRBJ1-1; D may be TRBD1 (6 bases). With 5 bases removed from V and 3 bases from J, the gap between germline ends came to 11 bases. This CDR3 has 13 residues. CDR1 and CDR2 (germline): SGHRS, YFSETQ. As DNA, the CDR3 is TGCGCCAGCAGGAGGGGGGCGGACACTGAAGCTTTCTTT. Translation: CASRRGADTEAFF.

The CDR3 region has the DNA TGTGCCATCAGTGAGTCGAACGGACAGACCTACGAGCAGTACTTC. The encoded protein is CAISESNGQTYEQYF. V gene TRBV10-3 combines with J gene TRBJ2-7; D might be TRBD1 (6 bases). CDR3 length: 15 residues. Germline CDR1 is ENHRY and CDR2 is SYGVKD. Trimming pared 0 bases from V and 2 bases from J, leaving 11 bases between.

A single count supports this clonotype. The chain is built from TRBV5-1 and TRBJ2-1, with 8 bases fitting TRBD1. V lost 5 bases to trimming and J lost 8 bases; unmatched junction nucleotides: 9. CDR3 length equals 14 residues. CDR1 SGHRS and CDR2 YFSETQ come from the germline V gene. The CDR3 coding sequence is TGCGCCAGCAGGGTCCCAGGGGGCTCGGATGAGCAGTTCTTC. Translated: CASRVPGGSDEQFF. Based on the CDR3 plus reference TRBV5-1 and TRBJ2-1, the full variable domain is KAGVTQTPRYLIKTRGQQVTLSCSPISGHRSVSWYQQTPGQGLQFLFEYFSETQRNKGNFPGRFSGRQFSNSRSEMNVSTLELGDSALYLCASRVPGGSDEQFFGPGTRLTVL.